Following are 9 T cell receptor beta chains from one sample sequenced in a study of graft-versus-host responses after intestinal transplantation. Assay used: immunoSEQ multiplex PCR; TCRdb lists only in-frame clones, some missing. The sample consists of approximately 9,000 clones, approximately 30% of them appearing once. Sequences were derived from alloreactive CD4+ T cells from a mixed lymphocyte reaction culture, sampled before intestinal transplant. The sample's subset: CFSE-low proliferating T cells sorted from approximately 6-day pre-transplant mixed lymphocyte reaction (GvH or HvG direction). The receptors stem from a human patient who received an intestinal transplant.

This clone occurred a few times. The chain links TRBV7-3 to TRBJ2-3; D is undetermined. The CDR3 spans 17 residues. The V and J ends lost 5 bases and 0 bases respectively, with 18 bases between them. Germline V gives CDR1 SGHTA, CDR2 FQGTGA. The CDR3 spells CASSHPDQEPSTDTQYF. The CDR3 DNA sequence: TGTGCCAGCAGCCACCCCGATCAGGAGCCTAGCACAGATACGCAGTATTTT.

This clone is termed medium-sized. The CDR3 DNA sequence: TGTGCCAGCAGTGGCGTCGTCAGCTCTGAAGCTTTCTTT. Its translation: CASSGVVSSEAFF. This chain uses TRBV6-1 with TRBJ1-1, with D unresolved. Deletions cut 4 bases from V and 6 bases from J, with 12 bases between. CDR1 MNHNS and CDR2 SASEGT come from the germline V gene. This CDR3 contains 13 residues.

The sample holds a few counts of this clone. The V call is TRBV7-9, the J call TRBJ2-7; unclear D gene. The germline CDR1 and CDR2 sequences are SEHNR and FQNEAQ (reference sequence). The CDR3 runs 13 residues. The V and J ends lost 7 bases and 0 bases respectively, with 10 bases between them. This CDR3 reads CASTTRYSYEQYF. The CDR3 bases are TGTGCCAGCACTACTCGTTACTCCTACGAGCAGTACTTC.

The CDR3 protein is CASSTRQITDTQYF. The CDR3 DNA follows: TGTGCCAGTAGTACACGACAGATCACAGATACGCAGTATTTT. The chain combines TRBV19 with TRBJ2-3; TRBD1 is a possible D gene (5 bases). Trimming took off 4 bases at V and 2 bases at J, with 10 bases between the two ends. This CDR3 is 14 amino acids long. CDR1 is LNHDA, CDR2 SQIVND, per germline (reference sequence).

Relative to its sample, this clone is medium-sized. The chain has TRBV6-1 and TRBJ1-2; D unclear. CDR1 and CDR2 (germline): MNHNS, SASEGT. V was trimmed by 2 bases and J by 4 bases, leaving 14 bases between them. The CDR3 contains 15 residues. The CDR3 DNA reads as TGTGCCAGCAGTGAACCGTCAGCCAACCTCTATGGCTACACCTTC. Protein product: CASSEPSANLYGYTF.

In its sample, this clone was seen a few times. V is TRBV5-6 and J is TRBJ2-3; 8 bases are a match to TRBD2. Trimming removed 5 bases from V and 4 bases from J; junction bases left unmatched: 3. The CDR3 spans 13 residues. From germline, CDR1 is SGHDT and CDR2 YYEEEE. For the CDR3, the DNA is TGTGCCAGCAGGTCCGGGAGGGCAGATACGCAGTATTTT. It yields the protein CASRSGRADTQYF.

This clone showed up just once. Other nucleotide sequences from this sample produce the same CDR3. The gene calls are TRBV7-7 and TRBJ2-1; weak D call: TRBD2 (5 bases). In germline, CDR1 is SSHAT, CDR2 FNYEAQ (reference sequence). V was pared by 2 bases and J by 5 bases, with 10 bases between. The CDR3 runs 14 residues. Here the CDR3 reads CASSLSGLHNEQFF. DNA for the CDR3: TGTGCCAGCAGCTTAAGCGGACTTCACAATGAGCAGTTCTTC.

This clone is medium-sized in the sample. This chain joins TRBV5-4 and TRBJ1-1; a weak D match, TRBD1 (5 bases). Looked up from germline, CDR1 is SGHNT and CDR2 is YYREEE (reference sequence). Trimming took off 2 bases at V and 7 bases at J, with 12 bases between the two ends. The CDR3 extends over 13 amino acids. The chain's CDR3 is CASSFQGVYEAFF. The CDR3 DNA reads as TGTGCCAGCAGCTTTCAGGGAGTTTATGAAGCTTTCTTT.

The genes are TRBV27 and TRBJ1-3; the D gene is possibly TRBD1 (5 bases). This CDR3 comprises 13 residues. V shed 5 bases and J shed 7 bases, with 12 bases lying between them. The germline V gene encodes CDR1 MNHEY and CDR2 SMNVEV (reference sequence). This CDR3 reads CASSMGGGNTIYF. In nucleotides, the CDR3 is TGTGCCAGCAGTATGGGGGGTGGCAACACCATATATTTT.